Described below is a single T cell receptor (beta chain) sequence and its context. There is no known antigen for this receptor. Per-nucleotide qualities are absent, and no much larger clonotype sits a single base away. The sample belongs to a study of T cell responses to AZD1222 COVID-19 vaccine (dated by TCRdb to the early 2020s). Study-wide context: A total of about 240 trial participants underwent TCR sequencing, of whom 200 to 220 received two doses of AZD1222 and some 26 received two doses of the MenACWY control vaccine. Trial participants were enrolled by age into 18-55, 56-69 and 70-plus year subgroups, with roughly 160, 29 and 62 TCR-sequenced participants respectively. The investigation overall reported the following: Only a handful of AZD1222 recipients were SARS-CoV-2 seropositive at baseline, limiting conclusions about previously exposed vaccinees. Because no samples from the day 14 peak response were available, repertoires could be characterized only after the peak T cell response. The whole spike protein was spanned by vaccine-associated CD4 TCRs, and dominant responses were seen in regions 160-218 and 743-854. Spike-specific TCR breadth and depth rose significantly after two AZD1222 doses compared with day 0 and with MenACWY recipients. The 56-69-year group was small, and its depth increase did not reach significance, likely because of low power. Nearly half of unique spike-specific TCRs reportedly recognized epitopes outside regions mutated in the B.1.351 and B.1.1.7 variants. Participants were mostly white British, with more females than males. The authors suggested clonal diversity may have been underestimated.

Here V drops 9 bases and J drops 6 bases, and the junction holds 15 bases not matched to any gene. From cysteine to phenylalanine, the CDR3 is 15 amino acids long. Only the CDR3 part of the read is kept: 45 bases, read in frame from the first base. Based on the germline V gene (reference sequence), the CDR1 and CDR2 sequences are SGHNT and YYREEE. The time point label corresponds to: baseline before first vaccination. The treatment or condition label of this sample denotes: meningococcal conjugate vaccine given as trial control. Vaccinee samples came from UK trials COV001 and COV002, including a single-blind randomized controlled phase 2/3 trial of AZD1222 (ChAdOx1 nCoV-19) in healthy adults. For TCRbeta chain sequencing, PBMC samples from trial participants were taken at day 0 and at day 28 after the second dose. The CDR3 regions of human TCRbeta chains were analyzed by immunosequencing. Per the original workflow: Repertoire TCRs were checked for matches against a reference library of SARS-CoV-2-specific TCRs that had been generated using the MIRA antigen-specificity platform. Breadth was defined as the fraction of unique TCRs that were SARS-CoV-2-associated, and depth was defined as the fraction of total T cells that were SARS-CoV-2-associated. Each spike-specific TCR was assigned to its reactive spike region and to a CD4 or CD8 class using the MIRA data. Log10-transformed breadth and depth values were compared by one-way ANOVA with Sidak's multiple comparisons tests. The source is immuneACCESS, and TCRdb retained only in-frame sequences with V and J called. Part of the clones is not carried over; for the studies checked, unresolved V genes explain less than half of this, and the remainder is unexplained. D and trimming come from the DNA, and the V and J calls and clone size come from that table. The sample records approximately 200,000 clones, around 87% of which are singletons. The ten largest clones take up 2.5% to 3% of the sample.

The chain was built from TRBV5-4 and TRBJ2-1; 7 nucleotides in the junction match TRBD2. The receptor's source is an adult in good health. Here the sequenced sample was peripheral blood, taken on day 0 of MenACWY control vaccination. The CDR3 is CAISHSGMLGNEQFF. Here is the DNA: TGTGCCATCTCGCACAGCGGGATGTTAGGCAATGAGCAGTTCTTC.